These 6 T cell receptor beta chains originate from one sample sequenced in a study of vaccination and CD4 T cells after COVID-19 (dated by TCRdb to 2021 to 2024). The sample's treatment or condition, from its label and the paper: 10-day PBMC culture with coronavirus spike peptide pools or control peptides (ViraFEST assay). The library was prepared using PCR. TCRdb records Illumina iSeq 100 as the sequencer. At the Johns Hopkins FTIC core, DNA from the cultured CD4+ T cells underwent TCR sequencing with the Oncomine TCR Beta short-read assay. Clones were called with MiXCR by TCRdb after fastp trimmed the public reads at Q25, and only in-frame beta chains were retained. Every distinct CDR3 protein forms one entry, paired with its most common genes and DNA. Across this sample there are 7,500 to 10,000 distinct CDR3 sequences, with 30% to 45% seen only once. The top ten clones comprise 15% to 20% of the sample.

No antigen has been assigned to these receptors. Sequencing was done on a sample of CD4+ T cells from blood, cultured in vitro. These receptors all come from a human donor who had recovered from COVID-19.

V usage is TRBV2 and J usage is TRBJ2-5, with a tentative D call TRBD2 (7 bases). The germline V and J ends were trimmed by 8 bases and 3 bases, with 19 bases remaining between them. Germline assignment: CDR1 SNHLY and CDR2 FYNNEI. CDR3 length: 15 amino acids. The CDR3 region is CASSAGAKLKETQYF. The CDR3 DNA reads TGTGCCAGCTCGGCGGGGGCGAAACTAAAAGAGACCCAGTACTTC.

This clonotype came up a few times. The V gene is TRBV7-2, the J gene TRBJ1-2, with D possibly matching TRBD1 (6 bases). Deletions cut 1 base from V and 8 bases from J, with 17 bases between. From germline, CDR1 is SGHTA and CDR2 FQGNSA. The CDR3 length is 15 residues. In DNA, the CDR3 is TGTGCCAGCAGCTTAGTCGGATTGGAGGGGGAGGGCTACACCTTC. This sequence encodes CASSLVGLEGEGYTF.

The chain has TRBV7-2 and TRBJ1-5, with D perhaps matching TRBD1 (6 bases). This CDR3 contains 13 residues. Germline lookup yields CDR1 SGHTA and CDR2 FQGNSA. Trimming took off 5 bases at V and 7 bases at J, with 12 bases between the two ends. Here the CDR3 reads CASSGRGGQPQHF. CDR3 DNA sequence: TGTGCCAGCAGCGGCAGGGGAGGGCAGCCCCAGCATTTT.

The chain employs TRBV6-1 and TRBJ1-5; D might be TRBD1 (5 bases). This CDR3 is 15 amino acids long. Trimming removed 7 bases from V and 4 bases from J, with 17 bases in between. Germline V gene data show CDR1 as MNHNS and CDR2 as SASEGT. The CDR3 sequence: CASTLPQGRNQPQHF. The CDR3 nucleotides are TGTGCCAGCACCCTCCCCCAGGGCCGTAATCAGCCCCAGCATTTT.

Note on this clonotype: At one boundary the junction diverges from the germline segment, which might be a read error. The chain couples TRBV7-2 to TRBJ2-7; 9 nucleotides line up with TRBD1. CDR3 length: 15 residues. Germline assignment: CDR1 SGHTA and CDR2 FQGNSA. The CDR3 DNA reads TGTGTCAGCAGCGTACAGGGACAGGGAATCGACGAGCAGTACTTC. It is translated as CVSSVQGQGIDEQYF. The variable domain in full, completed from reference TRBV7-2 and TRBJ2-7, reads GAGVSQSPSNKVTEKGKDVELRCDPISGHTALYWYRQSLGQGLEFLIYFQGNSAPDKSGLPSDRFSAERTGGSVSTLTIQRTQQEDSAVYLCVSSVQGQGIDEQYFGPGTRLTVT.

The V and J genes are TRBV2 and TRBJ1-2; D unclear. This CDR3 spans 9 amino acids. Germline V lookup: CDR1 SNHLY, CDR2 FYNNEI. Trimming took off 5 bases at V and 8 bases at J, with 3 bases between the two ends. CDR3 DNA: TGTGCCAGCAGTCGGGGCTACACCTTC. This translates into CASSRGYTF. Combining the CDR3 with reference TRBV2 and TRBJ1-2 gives the whole variable domain EPEVTQTPSHQVTQMGQEVILRCVPISNHLYFYWYRQILGQKVEFLVSFYNNEISEKSEIFDDQFSVERPDGSNFTLKIRSTKLEDSAMYFCASSRGYTFGSGTRLTVV.